This is a list of T cell receptor beta chains from one sample in a study of cytomegalovirus exposure and HLA in healthy donors. Repertoires were generated with immunoSEQ multiplex PCR, while TCRdb's copy carries only in-frame clones and drops some. The sample has hundreds of thousands of clones, roughly 89% seen once. Specimen: PBMCs. These receptors came from a woman between 18 and 30 years old in good health and CMV-seronegative. CDR3s leave out the opening cysteine and the closing phenylalanine or tryptophan. Rows give clone size only sometimes, using once, few, many, or a class for an expanded clone.

clone size	V gene	J gene	CDR3 protein
.	TRBV6-6	TRBJ2-3	ASRDSSGRGADTQY
.	TRBV6-6	TRBJ1-6	ASSPRGGDSPLH
.	TRBV30	TRBJ2-1	AWSGISGTYNEQF
.	TRBV5-4	TRBJ2-5	ASSLVGGEGETQY
.	TRBV28	TRBJ1-1	ASTTFGARGGTNTEAF
.	TRBV2	TRBJ2-3	ASSEYGTGIQDTQY
.	TRBV28	TRBJ1-2	ASSLGAGNYGYT
.	TRBV11-3	TRBJ2-1	ASSPSPTSGGQSSYNEQF
.	TRBV6-6	TRBJ2-1	ASSPQLAGGLYEQF
once	TRBV7-9	TRBJ2-3	ASSLEDSISTDTQY
few	TRBV27	TRBJ2-7	ASSLVTGGREQY
.	TRBV28	TRBJ1-4	ASSASGTGGEKLF
.	TRBV5-1	TRBJ2-3	ASSRDLITDTQY
.	TRBV28	TRBJ1-5	ASSRPDRFNQPQH
.	TRBV29-1	TRBJ2-1	SGNRDRGYNEQF
.	TRBV6-5	TRBJ1-4	ASSSDRGREKLF
.	TRBV10-2	TRBJ2-1	ASSESAGGHYNEQF
once	TRBV28	TRBJ2-1	ASSETGGFDEQF
.	TRBV7-2	TRBJ2-7	ASSFAGQSYEQY
.	TRBV6-5	TRBJ2-7	ASSETQSSYEQY
.	TRBV4-2	TRBJ2-4	ASSHESPPLAGENIQY
many	TRBV6-5	TRBJ2-7	ASSLPLPGGYEQY
.	TRBV6-1	TRBJ2-7	ASSEAPGLLREQY
.	TRBV10-3	TRBJ2-7	AISVGGRAMY
.	TRBV7-9	TRBJ2-1	ASSPTQGAENEQF
few	TRBV2	TRBJ1-2	ASSAESGSHT
once	TRBV29-1	TRBJ1-2	SVVPPETYGYT
.	TRBV6-6	TRBJ2-5	ASSYGHSVGETQY
.	TRBV18	TRBJ2-7	ASSPNDRTGGRREQY
.	TRBV9	TRBJ2-3	ASSPSTGGRTDTQY
many	TRBV28	TRBJ1-2	ASSLMLANYGYT